This T cell receptor (beta chain) stems from a study of regulatory T cells in long-lasting Graves disease. General study findings and limits: Relative to newly diagnosed Graves' patients, persistent ones had lower TCR diversity. TRBV28 was favored in persistent disease, as were TRBJ1-2 and TRBJ2-5.

Germline values: CDR1 MDHEN, CDR2 SYDVKM. This CDR3 is 12 amino acids long. The V and J ends lost 10 bases and 3 bases respectively, with 12 bases between them. Time point: newly diagnosed GD, antithyroid drugs for less than 3 months. PBMCs provided the RNA from which the TCR library was made. Investigators prepared the TCR beta libraries by applying iRepertoire HTBI primers and Arm-PCR of CDR3 regions. TCRdb re-derived calls from the multiplex PCR reads in MiXCR, one entry per CDR3 protein. The sample has some 600,000 distinct CDR3 sequences; 15% to 20% are singletons. In this sample, this clonotype turned up many times. Its antigen is still unknown. The sample was also reused in another study, on T cells in Graves' hyperthyroidism and ophthalmopathy. From that paper: The model made its ophthalmopathy prediction, and onset followed a median approximately six months later.

The sequences come from peripheral blood mononuclear cells (PBMCs), collected at new diagnosis, from a patient treated with antithyroid drugs. The chain has TRBV28 and TRBJ1-1, with D possibly matching TRBD1 (5 bases). The sequence was collected from a man younger than 35 with Graves disease. CDR3 protein: CAIKTGDTEAFF. The CDR3 DNA reads TGTGCCATCAAAACAGGAGACACTGAAGCTTTCTTT.